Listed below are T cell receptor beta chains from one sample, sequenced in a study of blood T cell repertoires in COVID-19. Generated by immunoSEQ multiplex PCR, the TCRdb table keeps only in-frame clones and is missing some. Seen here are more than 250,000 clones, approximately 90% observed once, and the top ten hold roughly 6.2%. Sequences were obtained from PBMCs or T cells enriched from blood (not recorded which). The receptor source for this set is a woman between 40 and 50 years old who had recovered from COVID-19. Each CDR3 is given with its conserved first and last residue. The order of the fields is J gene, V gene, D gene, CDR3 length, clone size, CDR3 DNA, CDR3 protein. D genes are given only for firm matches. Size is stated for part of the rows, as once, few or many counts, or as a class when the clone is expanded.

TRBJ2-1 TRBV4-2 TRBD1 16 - TGTGCCAGCAGCCAAGAAAAGGGGACAGGATACAATGAGCAGTTCTTC CASSQEKGTGYNEQFF
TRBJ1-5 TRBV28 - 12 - TGTGCCAGCACCTTAAATTCAGACACCCAGCATTTT CASTLNSDTQHF
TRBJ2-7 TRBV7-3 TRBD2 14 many TGTGCCAGCAGCTCCGGGACTAGCGGGGGCGAGCAGTACTTC CASSSGTSGGEQYF
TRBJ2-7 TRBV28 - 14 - TGTGCCAGCAGTTTTCAGGGGATGTCCTACGAGCAGTACTTC CASSFQGMSYEQYF
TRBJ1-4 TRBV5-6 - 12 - TGTGCCAGCAGCTTTCGTAGGTCAGGGGCTCGTTTT CASSFRRSGARF
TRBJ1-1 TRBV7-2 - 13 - TGTGCCAGCAGCTTAAGCTTGAACACTGAAGCTTTCTTT CASSLSLNTEAFF
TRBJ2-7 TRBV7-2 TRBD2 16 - TGTGCCAGCAGCTTAGTTGGTAGCGGGGGTTCCTACGAGCAGTACTTC CASSLVGSGGSYEQYF
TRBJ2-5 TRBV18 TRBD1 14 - TGTGCCAGCTCACCCGGGACAGCACAAGAGACCCAGTACTTC CASSPGTAQETQYF
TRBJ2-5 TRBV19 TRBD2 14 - TGTGCCAGTAGTCCGACTAGCGCCCAAGAGACCCAGTACTTC CASSPTSAQETQYF
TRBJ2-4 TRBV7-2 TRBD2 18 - TGTGCCAGCAGCGCCGGGACTAGCGGGAGGGCCGGGGGAGACATTCAGTACTTC CASSAGTSGRAGGDIQYF
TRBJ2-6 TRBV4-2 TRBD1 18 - TGTGCCAGCAGCCGCTCGGGACAGGGGAGGGCCGGGGCCAACGTCCTGACTTTC CASSRSGQGRAGANVLTF
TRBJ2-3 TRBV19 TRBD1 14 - TGTGCCAGTCGGAGGACAGGGAGATCAGATACGCAGTATTTT CASRRTGRSDTQYF
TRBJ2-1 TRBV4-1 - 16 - TGCGCCAGCAGCCAAGAGGGGCGCGCCTCAAGGAATGAGCAGTTCTTC CASSQEGRASRNEQFF
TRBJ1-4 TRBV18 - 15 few TGTGCCAGCTCACCAAATCAGGGTACTAATGAAAAACTGTTTTTT CASSPNQGTNEKLFF
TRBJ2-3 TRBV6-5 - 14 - TGTGCCAGCAGCGCGTCGAGGCCCACAGATACGCAGTATTTT CASSASRPTDTQYF
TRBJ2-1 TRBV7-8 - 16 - TGTGCCAGCAGCGTTGGCGGGGCAGGTGTCGGGAATGAGCAGTTCTTC CASSVGGAGVGNEQFF
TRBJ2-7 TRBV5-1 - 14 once TGCGCCAGCAGCACCGGACACGTCTCCTACGAGCAGTACTTC CASSTGHVSYEQYF
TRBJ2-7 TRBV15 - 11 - TGTGCCACCAGCAGCGGCCTTAGCCAGTACTTC CATSSGLSQYF
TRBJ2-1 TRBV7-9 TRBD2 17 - TGTGCCAGCAGCCCGACGCAGCTAGCGGGAGGGCCTATTGAGCAGTTCTTC CASSPTQLAGGPIEQFF
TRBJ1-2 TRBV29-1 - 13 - TGCAGCGTTGATGGAGCGGGACCGGGGGGCTACACCTTC CSVDGAGPGGYTF
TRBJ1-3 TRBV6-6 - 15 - TGTGCCATCCGAGACAGCCTCAACTCTGGAAACACCATATATTTT CAIRDSLNSGNTIYF
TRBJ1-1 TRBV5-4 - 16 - TGTGCCAGCAGCTTGAAGGAGGGGGGGCATCACACTGAAGCTTTCTTT CASSLKEGGHHTEAFF
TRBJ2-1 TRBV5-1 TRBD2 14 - TGCGCCAGCAGCCCTCTAGCGGATTACAATGAGCAGTTCTTC CASSPLADYNEQFF
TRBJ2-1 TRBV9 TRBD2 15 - TGTGCCAGCAGCGCGGGACTAGCGGCCTACAATGAGCAGTTCTTC CASSAGLAAYNEQFF
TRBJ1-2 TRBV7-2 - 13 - TGTGCCAGCAGCTTGGGGGGTTATTCTGGCTACACCTTC CASSLGGYSGYTF
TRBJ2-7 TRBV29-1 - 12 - TGCAGCGTCATGACAGACACCTACGAGCAGTACTTC CSVMTDTYEQYF
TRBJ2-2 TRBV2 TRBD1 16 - TGTGCCAGCAGTGCGCAGGACAGGGCGAACACCGGGGAGCTGTTTTTT CASSAQDRANTGELFF
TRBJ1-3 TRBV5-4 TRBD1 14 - TGTGCCAGCAGCTTTGGACAGGAAGGAAACACCATATATTTT CASSFGQEGNTIYF
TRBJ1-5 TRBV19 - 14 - TGTGCCAGTAGTATAATGCGAAGCAATCAGCCCCAGCATTTT CASSIMRSNQPQHF
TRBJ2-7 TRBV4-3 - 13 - TGCGCCAGCAGCCAAGAGCGAGGTTACGAGCAGTACTTC CASSQERGYEQYF
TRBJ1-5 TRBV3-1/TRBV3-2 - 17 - TGTGCCAGCAGCCAAGCCGCCCCCAGGGGTCTCTATCAGCCCCAGCATTTT CASSQAAPRGLYQPQHF
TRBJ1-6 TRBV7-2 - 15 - TGTGCCAGCAGCGGGGCGATCTCCTATAATTCACCCCTCCACTTT CASSGAISYNSPLHF
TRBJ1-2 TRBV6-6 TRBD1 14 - TGTGCCAGCAGTTACTCGAGGGACAGGGAAGGCTACACCTTC CASSYSRDREGYTF
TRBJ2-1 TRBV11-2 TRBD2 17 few TGTGCCAGCAGCACACGGACTAGCGGGTCCTCCTACAATGAGCAGTTCTTC CASSTRTSGSSYNEQFF
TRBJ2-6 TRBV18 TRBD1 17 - TGTGCCAGCTCCCTCCGGCAGGGGGCTTCTGGGGCCAACGTCCTGACTTTC CASSLRQGASGANVLTF
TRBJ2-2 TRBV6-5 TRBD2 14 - TGTGGGACCCGGGAGGCCCATAACACCGGGGAGCTGTTTTTT CGTREAHNTGELFF
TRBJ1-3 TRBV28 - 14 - TGTGCCAGCAGCCGACAGTCCCGGGGAAACACCATATATTTT CASSRQSRGNTIYF
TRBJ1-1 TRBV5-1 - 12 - TGCGCCAGCACCACAGGGACCACTGAAGCTTTCTTT CASTTGTTEAFF
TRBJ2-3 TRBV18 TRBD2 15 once TGTGCCAGCTCACCAGGACTAGTTTTCACAGATACGCAGTATTTT CASSPGLVFTDTQYF